This paragraph reports one TCR beta chain. Other DNA sequences in the sample encode the same CDR3. These data belong to a study of cytomegalovirus exposure and HLA in healthy donors. In the PCR, 60 Vbeta and 13 Jbeta primers were used. The table came from immunoSEQ multiplex PCR; TCRdb's copy has only in-frame clones and leaves some out. The table has roughly 150,000 clones, around 84% seen once. Trimming took off 4 bases at V and 0 bases at J, with 7 bases between the two ends. This CDR3 comprises 14 residues. CDR1 and CDR2 (germline): KGHSH, LQKENI. The sequenced sample was PBMCs. The chain carries TRBV18 and TRBJ2-1; D remains unclear. The TCR sequence derives from a boy aged 2-15 years in good health and CMV-seronegative. In DNA form, the CDR3 reads TGTGCCAGCTCACACGGTAGCTCCTACAATGAGCAGTTCTTC. Residues: CASSHGSSYNEQFF. Supplemented by reference TRBV18 and TRBJ2-1, the full variable domain reads NAGVMQNPRHLVRRRGQEARLRCSPMKGHSHVYWYRQLPEEGLKFMVYLQKENIIDESGMPKERFSAEFPKEGPSILRIQQVVRGDSAAYFCASSHGSSYNEQFFGPGTRLTVL.